These T cell receptor beta chains were read from a single sample in a study of OX40 agonist ivuxolimab in advanced cancers. Measured with immunoSEQ multiplex PCR; TCRdb has only the in-frame clones, and not every one. The profile shows around 56,000 clones, approximately 91% of them singletons. The sequenced sample was CD4+ or CD8+ T cells sorted from blood, obtained in a trial of the OX40 agonist ivuxolimab. The receptors stem from an adult with an advanced solid tumor such as melanoma, head and neck, liver or kidney cancer. CDR3s include the opening cysteine and the closing phenylalanine or tryptophan. The order of the fields is D gene, V gene, J gene, clone size, CDR3 DNA, CDR3 protein. A D gene is named only where the DNA matches it firmly. Not all rows give a size; the values are once, few, many and, for expanded clones, a class.

>-|TRBV28|TRBJ1-4|-
TGTGCCAGCAGTTTAGTGAGGTCCTTCCTTAATGAAAAACTGTTTTTT
CASSLVRSFLNEKLFF
>-|TRBV6-4|TRBJ2-1|-
TGTGCCAGCAGTGACTCGGGGGACGGCTACCACAATGAGCAGTTCTTC
CASSDSGDGYHNEQFF
>-|TRBV9|TRBJ2-2|-
TGTGCCAGCAGCGTAGGCCTCGGGGAGCTGTTTTTT
CASSVGLGELFF
>-|TRBV27|TRBJ1-1|-
TGTGCCAGCAGTTTATCGATAGGGGGTAGGGCTTTCTTT
CASSLSIGGRAFF
>TRBD2|TRBV2|TRBJ2-1|-
TGTGCCAGCAAGGGACTAGCATCCTACAATGAGCAGTTCTTC
CASKGLASYNEQFF
>-|TRBV4-3|TRBJ1-3|-
TGCGCCAGCAGCCAAGTAATGCGGGGTGCTGGAAACACCATATATTTT
CASSQVMRGAGNTIYF
>TRBD1|TRBV27|TRBJ1-1|-
TGTGCCAGCAGTTTGAGGGGGCCGTCAGGCACTGAAGCTTTCTTT
CASSLRGPSGTEAFF
>-|TRBV5-6|TRBJ2-1|-
TGTGCCAGCAGCCTGCCTTGGCGGTCCTACAATGAGCAGTTCTTC
CASSLPWRSYNEQFF
>-|TRBV5-1|TRBJ2-3|-
TGCGCCAGCAGCTTGGGACCGAACACAGATACGCAGTATTTT
CASSLGPNTDTQYF
>TRBD1|TRBV29-1|TRBJ2-1|-
TGCAGCGTTGAATCCCCCGGGACAGGGGAGTATGAGCAGTTCTTC
CSVESPGTGEYEQFF
>TRBD1|TRBV27|TRBJ2-3|-
TGTGCCAGCAGTTTATACGGACAGGGGGGCACAGATACGCAGTATTTT
CASSLYGQGGTDTQYF
>TRBD1|TRBV7-3|TRBJ1-1|-
TGTGCCAGCAGCTTGACAGGGGTAACGAACACTGAAGCTTTCTTT
CASSLTGVTNTEAFF
>-|TRBV29-1|TRBJ2-7|-
TGCAGCGTTGGGGAAGGAGAGCAGTACTTC
CSVGEGEQYF
>-|TRBV11-3|TRBJ2-7|once
TGTGCCAGCAGCGCCCAACGGGACGGTTCCTACGAGCAGTACTTC
CASSAQRDGSYEQYF
>-|TRBV14|TRBJ1-1|-
TGTGCCAGCAGCCAAGTGTCCCAACTTGGGGCTGAAGCTTTCTTT
CASSQVSQLGAEAFF
>TRBD1|TRBV4-2|TRBJ2-1|-
TGTGCCAGCAGCCCCAGGGACAGCCTCTCCTACAATGAGCAGTTCTTC
CASSPRDSLSYNEQFF
>-|TRBV11-2|TRBJ1-1|-
TGTGCCAGCAGCTCCGAGATAGGGGCTAGGAACACTGAAGCTTTCTTT
CASSSEIGARNTEAFF
>-|TRBV25-1|TRBJ2-1|-
TGTGCCAGCAGTGGGACAACAAGATACAATGAGCAGTTCTTC
CASSGTTRYNEQFF
>-|TRBV7-9|TRBJ1-3|few
TGTGCCAGCAGCTTGGGACCCAACTCTGGAAACACCATATATTTT
CASSLGPNSGNTIYF
>-|TRBV4-1|TRBJ1-2|-
TGCGCCAGCAGCCAAGATCTGGAGGTCATCCTCTCCTTC
CASSQDLEVILSF
>-|TRBV2|TRBJ1-1|-
TGTGCCAGCAGCCGGGACCACACTGAAGCTTTCTTT
CASSRDHTEAFF
>-|TRBV7-9|TRBJ2-2|-
TGTGCCAGCCCCTTAACACCTCCCACCGGGGAGCTGTTTTTT
CASPLTPPTGELFF
>TRBD1|TRBV28|TRBJ2-5|-
TGTGCCAGCAGTTTAATGGGACAGGGGGGGACCCAGTACTTC
CASSLMGQGGTQYF
>-|TRBV2|TRBJ1-4|-
TGTGCCAGCAGCCTCGCGGTCTGGGAAAAACTGTTTTTT
CASSLAVWEKLFF
>-|TRBV28|TRBJ1-1|-
TGTGCCATCAATAGTTTTCCCAGGGCGAACACTGAAGCTTTCTTT
CAINSFPRANTEAFF
>TRBD1|TRBV19|TRBJ2-7|-
TGTGCCAGTACCCAATACGGGACAGGGGGCTACGAGCAGTACTTC
CASTQYGTGGYEQYF
>-|TRBV19|TRBJ1-1|-
TGTGCCAGTAGTAGAAGAACGGAGAACACTGAAGCTTTCTTT
CASSRRTENTEAFF
>-|TRBV5-6|TRBJ1-5|-
TGTGCCAGCAGCTTGACCCCCCTTAGCAATCAGCCCCAGCATTTT
CASSLTPLSNQPQHF
>-|TRBV9|TRBJ1-1|-
TGTGCCAGCAGCGCCTCGGGATCCCAGGAAGCTTTCTTT
CASSASGSQEAFF
>TRBD1|TRBV28|TRBJ2-5|-
TGTGCCAGCAGTTTAGGGACAGGGAGGTACCAAGAGACCCAGTACTTC
CASSLGTGRYQETQYF
>-|TRBV7-9|TRBJ1-4|medium-sized
TGTGCCAGCTGCCCCGCAACTAATGAAAAACTGTTTTTT
CASCPATNEKLFF
>TRBD2|TRBV27|TRBJ2-1|-
TGTGCCAGCAGACCTCACGGGACTAGCGGACTCAGCTCCTACAATGAGCAGTTCTTC
CASRPHGTSGLSSYNEQFF
>-|TRBV9|TRBJ1-2|-
TGTGCCAGCAGCGTGGGTCAGGGAGTGGGAGGCTACACCTTC
CASSVGQGVGGYTF
>-|TRBV4-1|TRBJ2-2|-
TGCGCCAGCAGCCTTCTTAGTGGCACCGGGGAGCTGTTTTTT
CASSLLSGTGELFF
>TRBD1|TRBV27|TRBJ1-2|-
TGTGCCAGCAGTTCCGGGACGGTTGCTCCGGGACAGGGGTTTGGCTACACCTTC
CASSSGTVAPGQGFGYTF
>TRBD2|TRBV7-7|TRBJ2-2|-
TGTGCCAGCAGCCAACTAGCGGTGAACACCGGGGAGCTGTTTTTT
CASSQLAVNTGELFF